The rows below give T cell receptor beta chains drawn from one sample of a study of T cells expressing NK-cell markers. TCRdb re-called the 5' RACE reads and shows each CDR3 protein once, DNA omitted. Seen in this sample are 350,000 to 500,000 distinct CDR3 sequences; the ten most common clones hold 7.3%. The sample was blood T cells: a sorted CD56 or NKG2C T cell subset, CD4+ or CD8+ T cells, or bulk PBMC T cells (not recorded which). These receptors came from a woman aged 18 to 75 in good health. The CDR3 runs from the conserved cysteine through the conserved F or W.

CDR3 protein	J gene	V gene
CATSPKTSPGELFF	TRBJ2-2	TRBV15
CASRQGTAYNEKLFF	TRBJ1-4	TRBV6-1
CASTPSPASSGGTDTQYF	TRBJ2-3	TRBV4-1
CASRTKPGPYNEQFF	TRBJ2-1	TRBV12-3/TRBV12-4
CAATRRGLRTDTQYF	TRBJ2-3	TRBV5-4
CASSVGEGSASNQPQHF	TRBJ1-5	TRBV9
CASSSRVGRTYTGELFF	TRBJ2-2	TRBV27
CASSRAGVRTDTQYF	TRBJ2-3	TRBV27
CASSLSRVAPGELFF	TRBJ2-2	TRBV4-3
CASSYGANEQFF	TRBJ2-1	TRBV6-2/TRBV6-3
CASSGDGGASDEQFF	TRBJ2-1	TRBV9
CASSPNSGGLTDTQYF	TRBJ2-3	TRBV7-2
CASSVAESSYEQYF	TRBJ2-7	TRBV27
CASSPSSGGTTDTQYF	TRBJ2-3	TRBV5-5
CASSQVPTAAFF	TRBJ1-1	TRBV3-1
CASSFRTDTDTQYF	TRBJ2-3	TRBV28
CASSPGTQGLLSYEQYF	TRBJ2-7	TRBV5-1
CASRSQGIGTEAFF	TRBJ1-1	TRBV6-2/TRBV6-3